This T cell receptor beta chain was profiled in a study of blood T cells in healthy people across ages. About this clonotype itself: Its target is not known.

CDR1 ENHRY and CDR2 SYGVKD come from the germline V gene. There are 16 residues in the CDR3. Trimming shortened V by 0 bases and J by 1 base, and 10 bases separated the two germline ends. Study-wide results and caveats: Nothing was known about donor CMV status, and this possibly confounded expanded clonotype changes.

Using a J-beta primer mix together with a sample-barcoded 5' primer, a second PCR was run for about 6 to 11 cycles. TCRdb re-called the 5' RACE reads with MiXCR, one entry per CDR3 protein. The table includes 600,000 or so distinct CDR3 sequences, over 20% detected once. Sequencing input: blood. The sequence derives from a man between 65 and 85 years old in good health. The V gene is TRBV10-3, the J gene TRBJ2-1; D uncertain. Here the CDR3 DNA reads TGTGCCATCAGTGAGTCGAGTGGTAGGTCCTACAATGAGCAGTTCTTC. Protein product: CAISESSGRSYNEQFF.